This T cell receptor (beta chain) was found in a study of blood T cells in healthy people across ages. Study-level results: The authors considered diversity estimates from one million T cells to be underestimates.

Combining a sample-barcoded 5' primer with a J-beta primer mix, a second PCR ran for roughly 6 to 12 cycles. TCRdb reprocessed the 5' RACE reads with MiXCR, giving one entry per CDR3 protein. The table lists some 1,000,000 distinct CDR3 sequences, 20% to 25% of them singletons. This CDR3 region has 15 residues. J gave up 5 bases and V 4 bases, and 13 bases lay outside the gene matches. Germline V gene data show CDR1 as SQVTM and CDR2 as ANQGSEA. Turning to this clonotype: What it binds is not known.

Peripheral blood from each donor was collected in a volume of 9.5 to 10 milliliters. These sequences were also reported in another study, on T cells of mothers and their children.

Sequenced material: blood. The TCR sequence derives from a girl under 10 years old in good health. This chain joins TRBV29-1 and TRBJ1-2, with 7 bases fitting TRBD1. The CDR3 sequence: CSVAAPDRADYGYTF. As DNA, the CDR3 is TGCAGCGTTGCAGCCCCAGACAGGGCCGATTATGGCTACACCTTC. The complete variable domain, with remaining parts taken from reference TRBV29-1 and TRBJ1-2, reads SAVISQKPSRDICQRGTSLTIQCQVDSQVTMMFWYRQQPGQSLTLIATANQGSEATYESGFVIDKFPISRPNLTFSTLTVSNMSPEDSSIYLCSVAAPDRADYGYTFGSGTRLTVV.